The entry below describes one TCR beta chain. The sample originates from a study of T cell changes during pregnancy in multiple sclerosis. Data came from immunoSEQ multiplex PCR; TCRdb stores just in-frame clones and leaves some out. The data show about 64,000 clones, with about 90% seen just once and roughly 2.2% held by the top ten. The CDR3 runs to 15 residues. Germline loops: CDR1 SGHTA, CDR2 FQGNSA. V lost 5 bases, J lost 2 bases, and 15 bases lay in between. V and J are TRBV7-2 and TRBJ1-2; D may be TRBD1 (6 bases). Here the sequenced sample was peripheral blood, taken in the second trimester of pregnancy. This receptor was identified in a female donor in good health, enrolled as a control in a pregnancy study. DNA of the CDR3: TGTGCCAGCAGCCCCGACGGACAGTTCAACTATGGCTACACCTTC. Amino acids: CASSPDGQFNYGYTF.